A selection of T cell receptor beta chains follows, all from one sample in a study of blood T cell repertoires in COVID-19. Data came from immunoSEQ multiplex PCR; TCRdb stores just in-frame clones and leaves some out. The sample has roughly 110,000 clones; 80% to 85% are singletons. Material: peripheral blood. The source is a human donor in a cohort sampled during active COVID-19. Both conserved end residues are part of each CDR3. The order of the fields is V gene, D gene, clone size, J gene, CDR3 protein, CDR3 DNA. The D gene is left open where the match is weak. Some rows mark clone size as missing; the rest say once, few, many or name a class of expanded clone.

TRBV5-5	TRBD1	.	TRBJ2-3	CASSRGTGTPDRSTDTQYF	TGTGCCAGCAGCCGCGGGACAGGGACCCCTGATCGCAGCACAGATACGCAGTATTTT
TRBV6-1	.	.	TRBJ2-6	CASSEALGGSGANVLTF	TGTGCCAGCAGTGAAGCGCTGGGGGGATCTGGGGCCAACGTCCTGACTTTC
TRBV6-4	TRBD2	.	TRBJ2-3	CASRGGGSHTDTQYF	TGTGCCAGCAGGGGTGGCGGGAGTCACACAGATACGCAGTATTTT
TRBV11-2	.	.	TRBJ2-7	CASSLNLDSFIYEQYF	TGTGCCAGCAGCTTAAACTTAGACAGCTTCATCTACGAGCAGTACTTC
TRBV15	.	.	TRBJ1-2	CATSVDSNYGYTF	TGTGCCACCAGCGTGGACAGTAACTATGGCTACACCTTC
TRBV5-1	TRBD1	.	TRBJ2-1	CASSGQELGEQFF	TGCGCCAGCAGTGGACAGGAGTTAGGTGAGCAGTTCTTC
TRBV28	TRBD2	.	TRBJ2-3	CASSLRRREARDTQYF	TGTGCCAGCAGTTTACGACGGCGGGAGGCCAGAGATACGCAGTATTTT
TRBV19	TRBD1	.	TRBJ1-2	CASSLSQDRGYGYTF	TGTGCCAGTAGCCTAAGCCAGGACAGGGGATATGGCTACACCTTC
TRBV18	.	.	TRBJ1-2	CASSPGDSWGYTF	TGTGCCAGCTCACCGGGGGACTCTTGGGGCTACACCTTC
TRBV23-1	.	.	TRBJ1-5	CASSRHYREESNQPQHF	TGCGCCAGCAGCCGCCATTACCGGGAGGAGAGCAATCAGCCCCAGCATTTT
TRBV5-4	TRBD1	few	TRBJ2-1	CASSLTGTGDEQFF	TGTGCCAGCAGCTTAACCGGGACAGGGGATGAGCAGTTCTTC
TRBV7-2	.	.	TRBJ1-6	CASSLAGGFSPLHF	TGTGCCAGCAGCTTAGCGGGAGGGTTTTCACCCCTCCACTTT
TRBV2	.	once	TRBJ2-5	CASSDARDQETQYF	TGTGCCAGCAGTGACGCACGGGACCAAGAGACCCAGTACTTC
TRBV30	TRBD1	.	TRBJ1-5	CAWKGRGNGRNQPQHF	TGTGCCTGGAAGGGCAGGGGGAATGGGCGCAATCAGCCCCAGCATTTT
TRBV11-2	TRBD2	.	TRBJ2-3	CASSFRGLAGSTDTQYF	TGTGCCAGCAGTTTTAGAGGACTAGCGGGATCAACAGATACGCAGTATTTT
TRBV5-1	.	.	TRBJ2-1	CASSDTIYNEQFF	TGCGCCAGCAGCGACACAATCTACAATGAGCAGTTCTTC
TRBV5-6	.	.	TRBJ2-5	CASSWGEETQYF	TGTGCCAGCAGCTGGGGGGAGGAGACCCAGTACTTC
TRBV7-6	.	once	TRBJ2-1	CASSLRSSGGGTHNEQFF	TGTGCCAGCAGCTTAAGGTCTAGCGGAGGGGGGACCCACAATGAGCAGTTCTTC
TRBV9	.	.	TRBJ1-1	CASSERSNTEAFF	TGTGCCAGCAGCGAGAGGAGTAACACTGAAGCTTTCTTT
TRBV10-3	.	.	TRBJ2-6	CAISESAVATVGANVLTF	TGTGCCATCAGTGAGTCGGCGGTGGCGACGGTTGGGGCCAACGTCCTGACTTTC
TRBV5-1	.	.	TRBJ2-5	CASSSRTDGKTQYF	TGCGCCAGCAGCTCCCGGACAGACGGGAAGACCCAGTACTTC
TRBV6-4	.	.	TRBJ2-2	CASRREANTGELFF	TGTGCCAGCAGGCGAGAGGCGAACACCGGGGAGCTGTTTTTT
TRBV28	.	.	TRBJ2-6	CASSLFQASGANVLTF	TGTGCCAGCAGTTTATTTCAGGCCTCTGGGGCCAACGTCCTGACTTTC
TRBV9	.	.	TRBJ1-6	CASSPRTVNSPLHF	TGTGCCAGCAGCCCCCGAACAGTTAATTCACCCCTCCACTTT
TRBV5-1	TRBD1	.	TRBJ1-2	CASRRTGGYSVDGYTF	TGCGCCAGCAGACGGACAGGGGGCTATTCGGTCGATGGCTACACCTTC
TRBV11-2	.	.	TRBJ1-4	CASSPQGAGAEKLFF	TGTGCCAGCAGCCCACAAGGCGCAGGGGCCGAAAAACTGTTTTTT
TRBV7-9	.	once	TRBJ1-2	CASSSGASTGTGYTF	TGTGCCAGCAGCTCCGGGGCCTCAACAGGGACCGGCTACACCTTC
TRBV24-1	.	.	TRBJ2-3	CATSDFGSTRSYTDTQYF	TGTGCCACCAGTGATTTCGGGTCTACACGAAGTTACACAGATACGCAGTATTTT
TRBV19	.	.	TRBJ2-3	CASSKGSGDTDTQYF	TGTGCCAGTAGCAAAGGGTCAGGGGACACAGATACGCAGTATTTT
TRBV6-5	.	.	TRBJ1-3	CASSYSGWDTGNTIYF	TGTGCCAGCAGTTACTCTGGGTGGGACACAGGAAACACCATATATTTT
TRBV19	TRBD2	.	TRBJ2-2	CASSIGTLGLGTGELFF	TGTGCCAGTAGTATAGGAACTTTAGGACTAGGGACCGGGGAGCTGTTTTTT
TRBV30	.	.	TRBJ2-6	CAWSLRGANVLTF	TGTGCCTGGAGCTTGAGGGGGGCCAACGTCCTGACTTTC
TRBV7-6	.	.	TRBJ2-1	CASSLRSGTLGYNEQFF	TGTGCCAGCAGCTTAAGATCCGGGACTTTGGGGTACAATGAGCAGTTCTTC
TRBV5-6	.	.	TRBJ1-3	CASSLGAVRKLSGNTIYF	TGTGCCAGCAGCTTGGGGGCAGTTAGGAAGCTATCTGGAAACACCATATATTTT
TRBV5-5	.	.	TRBJ1-2	CASSLEGFGQLYGYTF	TGTGCCAGCAGCTTGGAGGGTTTTGGACAGCTCTATGGCTACACCTTC
TRBV27	.	.	TRBJ2-1	CASSLNTYNEQFF	TGTGCCAGCAGTTTAAACACCTACAATGAGCAGTTCTTC
TRBV19	TRBD2	.	TRBJ2-7	CASSTTSRPYEQYF	TGTGCCAGTAGTACGACTAGCAGGCCCTACGAGCAGTACTTC
TRBV24-1	TRBD2	.	TRBJ2-3	CATSGMPDTGREGGTDTQYF	TGTGCCACCAGTGGGATGCCGGACACCGGGCGGGAGGGGGGCACAGATACGCAGTATTTT
TRBV6-4	TRBD2	.	TRBJ2-3	CASKPGAGVTDTQYF	TGTGCCAGCAAGCCCGGAGCGGGAGTGACAGATACGCAGTATTTT
TRBV20-1	.	.	TRBJ2-1	CSASPLGAFGNEQFF	TGCAGTGCTAGTCCCCTAGGGGCATTCGGGAATGAGCAGTTCTTC
TRBV30	.	.	TRBJ2-5	CAWSGTETQYF	TGTGCCTGGTCTGGCACGGAGACCCAGTACTTC
TRBV4-1	TRBD2	.	TRBJ2-1	CASSRGGNEQFF	TGCGCCAGCAGCCGCGGGGGGAATGAGCAGTTCTTC
TRBV29-1	.	.	TRBJ2-5	CSVEPGEETQYF	TGCAGCGTTGAACCAGGGGAAGAGACCCAGTACTTC
TRBV5-4	TRBD2	.	TRBJ2-5	CASSTRLAGGSGETQYF	TGTGCCAGCAGCACCAGACTAGCGGGAGGATCCGGGGAGACCCAGTACTTC
TRBV19	.	.	TRBJ1-4	CASSIGPGANEKLFF	TGTGCCAGTAGTATCGGGCCGGGAGCTAATGAAAAACTGTTTTTT
TRBV11-2	.	.	TRBJ2-7	CASSLGGSYEQYF	TGTGCCAGCAGCTTGGGAGGAAGCTACGAGCAGTACTTT
TRBV3-1/TRBV3-2	TRBD1	.	TRBJ1-1	CASSDQGAFRAFF	TGTGCCAGCAGCGATCAGGGGGCTTTTAGAGCTTTCTTT
TRBV28	.	.	TRBJ2-3	CASSLLGYTQYF	TGTGCCAGCAGTTTACTCGGGTATACGCAGTATTTT
TRBV6-5	.	.	TRBJ2-3	CASKGVLGGDTQYF	TGTGCCAGCAAAGGGGTCCTCGGGGGAGATACGCAGTATTTT
TRBV30	.	.	TRBJ1-2	CAWRSRPAPTDGYTF	TGTGCCTGGAGAAGTCGTCCCGCACCTACTGATGGCTACACCTTC
TRBV18	.	.	TRBJ1-4	CASSRDTTNEKLFF	TGTGCCAGCTCGCGAGACACAACTAATGAAAAACTGTTTTTT
TRBV5-5	.	.	TRBJ1-3	CASSLVSLRYVSGNTIYF	TGTGCCAGCAGCTTGGTGTCACTGCGATACGTCTCTGGAAACACCATATATTTT
TRBV3-1/TRBV3-2	.	.	TRBJ2-1	CASRNGMTQFF	TGTGCCAGCAGAAACGGGATGACGCAGTTCTTC
TRBV5-1	.	.	TRBJ1-1	CASSREAVNTEAFF	TGCGCCAGCAGCCGCGAGGCGGTGAACACTGAAGCTTTCTTT
TRBV7-2	TRBD2	.	TRBJ2-5	CASAGGGYQETQYF	TGTGCCAGCGCCGGCGGGGGGTACCAAGAGACCCAGTACTTC
TRBV12-3/TRBV12-4	.	.	TRBJ1-1	CASSLGAGQKAFF	TGTGCCAGCAGTTTAGGGGCTGGACAGAAAGCTTTCTTT
TRBV5-6	TRBD2	.	TRBJ2-3	CASRTSGTDTQYF	TGTGCCAGCAGGACTAGCGGCACAGATACGCAGTATTTT
TRBV6-5	.	.	TRBJ1-1	CATGRGNTEAFF	TGTGCTACCGGACGGGGGAACACTGAAGCTTTCTTT
TRBV9	TRBD2	once	TRBJ2-1	CASSVNPRSGVYNEQFF	TGTGCCAGCAGCGTAAACCCCAGAAGCGGGGTCTACAATGAGCAGTTCTTC
TRBV18	TRBD2	.	TRBJ2-1	CASSPPTSGYNEQFF	TGTGCCAGCTCACCGCCGACTAGCGGCTACAATGAGCAGTTCTTC